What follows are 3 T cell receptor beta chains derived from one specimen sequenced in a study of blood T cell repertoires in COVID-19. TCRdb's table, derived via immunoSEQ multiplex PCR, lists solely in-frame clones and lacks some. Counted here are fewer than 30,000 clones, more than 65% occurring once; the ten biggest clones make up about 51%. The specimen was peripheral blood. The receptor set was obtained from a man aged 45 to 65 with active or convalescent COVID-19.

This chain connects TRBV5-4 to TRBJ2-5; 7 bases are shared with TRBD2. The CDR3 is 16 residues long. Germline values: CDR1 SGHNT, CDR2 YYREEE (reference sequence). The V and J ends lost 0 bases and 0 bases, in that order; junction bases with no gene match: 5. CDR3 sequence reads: CASSLVGGPDQETQYF. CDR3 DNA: TGTGCCAGCAGCTTGGTGGGAGGGCCCGACCAAGAGACCCAGTACTTC.

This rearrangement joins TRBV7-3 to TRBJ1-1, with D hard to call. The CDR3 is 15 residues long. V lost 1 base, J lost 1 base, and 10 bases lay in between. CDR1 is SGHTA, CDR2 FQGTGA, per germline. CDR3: CASSLNLGANTEAFF. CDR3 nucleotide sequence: TGTGCCAGCAGCTTAAATTTAGGAGCGAACACTGAAGCTTTCTTT.

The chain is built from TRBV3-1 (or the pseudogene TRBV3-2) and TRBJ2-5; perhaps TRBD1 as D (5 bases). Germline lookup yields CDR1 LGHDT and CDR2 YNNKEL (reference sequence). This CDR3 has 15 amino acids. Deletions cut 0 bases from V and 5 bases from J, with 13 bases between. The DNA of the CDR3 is TGTGCCAGCAGCCAAGATCTTTCGGACATGGAGACCCAGTACTTC. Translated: CASSQDLSDMETQYF.